This entry features one TCR beta chain sequence. CDR1 SGHRS and CDR2 YFSETQ come from the germline V gene. The V gene end was trimmed by 3 bases and the J gene end by 0 bases; junction bases not matched to a gene: 1. The CDR3 is 15 amino acids. The data are from a study of blood T cell repertoires in COVID-19. On the study more broadly: The origin of the acute and convalescent COVID-19 samples was the United States, Italy and Spain.

Data came from immunoSEQ multiplex PCR; TCRdb stores just in-frame clones and leaves some out. Found here are 350,000 to 550,000 clones, nearly 90% of them singletons; the top ten hold nearly 2%. The sequence was obtained from a woman under 30 with acute COVID-19. Sequencing used PBMCs or T cells enriched from blood (not recorded which). The chain couples TRBV5-1 to TRBJ1-5, with 9 bases that match TRBD1. The CDR3 DNA reads as TGCGCCAGCAGCTGGGGACAGGGTAGCAATCAGCCCCAGCATTTT. Protein: CASSWGQGSNQPQHF. The variable domain in full, with the rest retrieved from reference TRBV5-1 and TRBJ1-5, is KAGVTQTPRYLIKTRGQQVTLSCSPISGHRSVSWYQQTPGQGLQFLFEYFSETQRNKGNFPGRFSGRQFSNSRSEMNVSTLELGDSALYLCASSWGQGSNQPQHFGDGTRLSIL.